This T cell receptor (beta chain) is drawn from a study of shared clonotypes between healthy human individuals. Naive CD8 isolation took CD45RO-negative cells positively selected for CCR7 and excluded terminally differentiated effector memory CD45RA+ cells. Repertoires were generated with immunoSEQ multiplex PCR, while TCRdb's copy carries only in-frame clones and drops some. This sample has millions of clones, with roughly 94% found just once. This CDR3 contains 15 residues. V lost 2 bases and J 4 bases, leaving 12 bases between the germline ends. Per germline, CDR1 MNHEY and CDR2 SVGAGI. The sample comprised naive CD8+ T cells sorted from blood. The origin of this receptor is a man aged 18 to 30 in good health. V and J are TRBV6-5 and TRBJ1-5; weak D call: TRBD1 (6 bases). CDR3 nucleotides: TGTGCCAGCAGTTACGAAGGGACAAGAAATCAGCCCCAGCATTTT. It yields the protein CASSYEGTRNQPQHF.